This T cell receptor beta chain was identified in a study of early T cells in non-severe SARS-CoV-2 infection. For the study at large: It was bulk RNA from unsorted whole blood that was sequenced, and the chains were unpaired.

MiXCR, applied by TCRdb to the 5' RACE reads, yields one record per CDR3 protein. The table lists approximately 48,000 distinct CDR3 sequences, roughly 10% of them singletons, with under 15% in the top ten. The sample consisted of whole blood. The sequence came from an adult who was a healthcare worker with PCR-confirmed SARS-CoV-2 infection or an uninfected control (not recorded which).

The CDR3 coding sequence is TGCAGTGCCTTCGACTACCTCACTAGCGGGAGGGGGAACGAGCAGTACTTC. Translated, it gives CSAFDYLTSGRGNEQYF. The rearrangement joins TRBV20-1 to TRBJ2-7; TRBD2 matches at 13 bases. Trimming removed 6 bases from V and 5 bases from J; junction bases left unmatched: 16. The CDR3 consists of 17 residues. Germline V gene data show CDR1 as DFQATT and CDR2 as SNEGSKA (reference sequence).